This TCR beta chain is drawn from a study of OX40 agonist ivuxolimab in advanced cancers. The repertoire was sequenced with immunoSEQ multiplex PCR; TCRdb's copy has only in-frame clones and lacks some. The data show about 69,000 clones, with 90% seen just once and more than 9% held by the top ten. Study findings and constraints: CD4+ and CD8+ T cells in blood underwent clonal expansion by week 6 at 0.1 to 3.0 mg/kg.

On this clone: No antigen is known for it.

The sample here was CD4+ or CD8+ T cells sorted from blood, taken in a trial of the OX40 agonist ivuxolimab. The sequence was obtained from an adult with an advanced solid tumor such as melanoma, head and neck, liver or kidney cancer.

The CDR3 sequence: CASSIPSAGYNEQFF. The CDR3 DNA reads TGTGCCAGCAGTATACCGTCGGCAGGGTACAATGAGCAGTTCTTC. V gene TRBV27 combines with J gene TRBJ2-1, with D perhaps TRBD1 (5 bases). Germline CDR1 reads MNHEY; CDR2 reads SMNVEV (reference sequence). The CDR3 is 15 residues long. V lost 5 bases, J lost 4 bases, and 15 bases lay in between.